This T cell receptor beta chain emerged from a study of blood T cell repertoires in COVID-19. In the study overall: Cohort 3 recovery required two negative PCRs, clearance, or symptom resolution. Spain, Italy and the United States supplied samples that represented acute and convalescent COVID-19. Sample material is recorded as cDNA or gDNA derived from T cells, B-cell-depleted T cells, or PBMCs.

This CDR3 has 16 residues. The V end was cut by 4 bases, the J end by 7 bases, with 20 bases between. CDR1 is SGHVS, CDR2 FQNEAQ, per germline. The assay was immunoSEQ multiplex PCR, and TCRdb's table has in-frame clones only and misses some. The sample has roughly 200,000 clones, around 86% seen once. Recruits, aged roughly 18 to 95 years, lived in 24 US areas. The sample taken for sequencing was PBMCs or T cells enriched from blood (not recorded which). The clonotype comes from a man aged 30 to 39 in a cohort exposed to, infected with or recovered from COVID-19 (not recorded which). This rearrangement joins TRBV7-8 to TRBJ1-3; D possibly corresponds to TRBD1 (5 bases). CDR3 nucleotide sequence: TGTGCCAGCAGCTCGCGACAGATAAACCTGGTGAACACCATATATTTT. It codes for CASSSRQINLVNTIYF. Full variable domain (remainder filled in from reference TRBV7-8 and TRBJ1-3): GAGVSQSPRYKVAKRGQDVALRCDPISGHVSLFWYQQALGQGPEFLTYFQNEAQLDKSGLPSDRFFAERPEGSVSTLKIQRTQQEDSAVYLCASSSRQINLVNTIYFGEGSWLTVV.